This T cell receptor (beta chain) was identified during a study of graft-versus-host responses after intestinal transplantation. Study-wide background: Recipients underwent multivisceral, liver-intestinal, or isolated intestinal transplants. Induction using anti-thymocyte globulin, followed by tacrolimus and steroids for roughly 3 years, was given to all recipients.

Only in-frame clones appear in the TCRdb table, and some are missing; sequencing was by immunoSEQ multiplex PCR. Of 120,000 or so clones listed, about 93% are singletons. In regard to this clone: Its antigen is as yet unknown.

General study findings and limits: Some GvH clones appeared in ileal mucosa or blood before recipient bone marrow. Graft-donor T cell macrochimerism in patients accompanied high graft-versus-host to host-versus-graft clonal ratios in allografts.

CDR3 size: 14 residues. Per the germline V gene, CDR1 is LNHNV and CDR2 is YYDKDF (reference sequence). V lost 5 bases, J lost 1 base, and 11 bases lay in between. This chain joins TRBV15 and TRBJ1-1; tentatively, D is TRBD1 (5 bases). The sequence was obtained from a human donor who received an intestinal transplant. Specimen: unstimulated CD8+ T cells sorted from spleen or lymph node cells, collected before intestinal transplant. Here the CDR3 reads CATSPNRGNTEAFF. CDR3 coding DNA: TGTGCCACCAGCCCTAATAGGGGGAACACTGAAGCTTTCTTT. The variable domain in full, completed from reference TRBV15 and TRBJ1-1, reads DAMVIQNPRYQVTQFGKPVTLSCSQTLNHNVMYWYQQKSSQAPKLLFHYYDKDFNNEADTPDNFQSRRPNTSFCFLDIRSPGLGDTAMYLCATSPNRGNTEAFFGQGTRLTVV.